This T cell receptor beta chain was sequenced for a study of T cells in localized non-small cell lung cancer. Germline V lookup: CDR1 SNHLY, CDR2 FYNNEI. This CDR3 is 15 amino acids long. Trimming shortened V by 10 bases and J by 0 bases, and 18 bases separated the two germline ends. Study-level points and caveats: Highest T cell clonality was seen in uninvolved adjacent lung, surpassing that measured in tumor. A raised T cell density in blood coincided with lengthier overall survival. A median of approximately 60 of the top 100 tumor clones appeared in adjacent lung, which was paired and uninvolved. It remains possible that heterogeneity exists, since only one tumor region was sequenced.

This clone has just one count. Its target is not known. The repertoire was sequenced with immunoSEQ multiplex PCR; TCRdb's copy has only in-frame clones and lacks some. The sample carries 30,000 or so clones, roughly 88% recorded once. The chain carries TRBV2 and TRBJ1-1; unclear D gene. The receptor's source is a woman aged 35-70 years with stage III lung adenocarcinoma. The sample consisted of peripheral blood mononuclear cells, taken before any cancer treatment. This CDR3 reads CAIYRHPSMNTEAFF. In DNA form, the CDR3 reads TGTGCCATCTATCGTCACCCCTCGATGAACACTGAAGCTTTCTTT. Complete variable domain (other parts from reference TRBV2 and TRBJ1-1): EPEVTQTPSHQVTQMGQEVILRCVPISNHLYFYWYRQILGQKVEFLVSFYNNEISEKSEIFDDQFSVERPDGSNFTLKIRSTKLEDSAMYFCAIYRHPSMNTEAFFGQGTRLTVV.